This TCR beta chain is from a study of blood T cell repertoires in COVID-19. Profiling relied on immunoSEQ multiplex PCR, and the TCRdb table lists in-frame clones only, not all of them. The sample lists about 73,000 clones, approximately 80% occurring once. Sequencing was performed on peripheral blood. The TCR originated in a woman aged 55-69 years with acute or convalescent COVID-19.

The CDR3 region is CASSLSSGANVLTF. Here the CDR3 DNA reads TGTGCCAGCAGTCTGAGCTCTGGGGCCAACGTCCTGACTTTC. This chain links TRBV7-3 with TRBJ2-6; no clear D gene. Per the germline V gene, CDR1 is SGHTA and CDR2 is FQGTGA. Trimming removed 6 bases at V and 0 bases at J, with 6 bases between. CDR3 length equals 14 residues.